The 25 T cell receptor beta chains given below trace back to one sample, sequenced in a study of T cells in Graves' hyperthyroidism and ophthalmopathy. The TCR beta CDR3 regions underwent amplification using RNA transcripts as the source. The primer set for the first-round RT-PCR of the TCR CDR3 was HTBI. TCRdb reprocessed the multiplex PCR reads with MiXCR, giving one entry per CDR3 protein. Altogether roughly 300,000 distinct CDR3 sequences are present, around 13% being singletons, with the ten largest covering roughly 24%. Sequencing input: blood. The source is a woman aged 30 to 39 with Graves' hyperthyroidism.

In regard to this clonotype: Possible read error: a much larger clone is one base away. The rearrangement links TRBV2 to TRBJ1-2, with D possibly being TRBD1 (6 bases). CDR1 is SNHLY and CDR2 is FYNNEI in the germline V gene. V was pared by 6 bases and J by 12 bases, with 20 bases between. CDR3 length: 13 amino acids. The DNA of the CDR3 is TGTGCCAGCAGCAAGGACCCCCGGGGGGGCCACACCTTC. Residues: CASSKDPRGGHTF.

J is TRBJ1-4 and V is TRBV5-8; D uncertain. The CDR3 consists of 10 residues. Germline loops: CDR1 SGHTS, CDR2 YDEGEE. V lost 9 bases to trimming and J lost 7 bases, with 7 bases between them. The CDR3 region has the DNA TGTGCCACCTCGACTGAAAAACTGTTTTTT. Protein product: CATSTEKLFF. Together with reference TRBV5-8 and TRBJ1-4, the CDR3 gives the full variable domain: EAGVTQSPTHLIKTRGQQATLRCSPISGHTSVYWYQQALGLGLQFLLWYDEGEERNRGNFPPRFSGRQFPNYSSELNVNALELEDSALYLCATSTEKLFFGSGTQLSVL.

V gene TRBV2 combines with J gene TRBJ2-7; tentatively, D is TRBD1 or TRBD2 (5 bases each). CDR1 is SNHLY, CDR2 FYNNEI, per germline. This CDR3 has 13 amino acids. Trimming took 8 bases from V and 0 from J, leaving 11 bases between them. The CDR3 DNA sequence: TGTGCCAGCGGGACCCAGCACTCCTACGAGCAGTACTTC. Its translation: CASGTQHSYEQYF.

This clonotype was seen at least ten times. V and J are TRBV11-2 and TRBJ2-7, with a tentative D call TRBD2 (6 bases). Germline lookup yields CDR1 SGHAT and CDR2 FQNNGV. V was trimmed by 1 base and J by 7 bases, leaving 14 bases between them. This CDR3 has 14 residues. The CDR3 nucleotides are TGTGCCAGCAGCTTAGTGACAGTCGCGGGGGAGCAGTACTTC. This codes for CASSLVTVAGEQYF.

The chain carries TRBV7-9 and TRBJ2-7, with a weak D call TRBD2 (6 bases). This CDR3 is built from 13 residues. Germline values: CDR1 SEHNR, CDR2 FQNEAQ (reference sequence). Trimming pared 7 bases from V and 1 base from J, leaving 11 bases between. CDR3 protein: CASNTGLSYEQYF. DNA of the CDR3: TGTGCCAGCAATACGGGACTGTCCTACGAGCAGTACTTC.

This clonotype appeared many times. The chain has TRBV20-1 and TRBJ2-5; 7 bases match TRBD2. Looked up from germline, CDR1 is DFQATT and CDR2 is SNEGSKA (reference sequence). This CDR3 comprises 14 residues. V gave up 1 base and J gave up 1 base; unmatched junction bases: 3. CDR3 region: CSARVPSGQETQYF. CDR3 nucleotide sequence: TGCAGTGCTAGAGTTCCTAGCGGCCAAGAGACCCAGTACTTC.

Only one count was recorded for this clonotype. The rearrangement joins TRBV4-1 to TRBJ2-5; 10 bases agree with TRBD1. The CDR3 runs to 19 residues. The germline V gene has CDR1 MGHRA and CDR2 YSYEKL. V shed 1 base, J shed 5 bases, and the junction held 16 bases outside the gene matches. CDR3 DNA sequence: TGCGCCAGCAGCCAAGGGTGGGCAGGGACAGGGGCAGGAGGGGAGACCCAGTACTTC. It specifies CASSQGWAGTGAGGETQYF.

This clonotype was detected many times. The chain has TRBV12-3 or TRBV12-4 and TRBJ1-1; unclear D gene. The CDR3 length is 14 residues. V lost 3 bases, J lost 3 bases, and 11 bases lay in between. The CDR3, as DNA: TGTGCCAGCAGTTTGCCCCCGAGGTACACTGAAGCTTTCTTT. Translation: CASSLPPRYTEAFF.

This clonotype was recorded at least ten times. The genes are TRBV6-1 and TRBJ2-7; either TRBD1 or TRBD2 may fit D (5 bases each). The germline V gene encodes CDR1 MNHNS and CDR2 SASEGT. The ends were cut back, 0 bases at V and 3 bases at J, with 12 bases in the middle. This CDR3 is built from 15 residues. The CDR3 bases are TGTGCCAGCAGTGAAGCGGGGGTGGGCTACTACGAGCAGTACTTC. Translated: CASSEAGVGYYEQYF.

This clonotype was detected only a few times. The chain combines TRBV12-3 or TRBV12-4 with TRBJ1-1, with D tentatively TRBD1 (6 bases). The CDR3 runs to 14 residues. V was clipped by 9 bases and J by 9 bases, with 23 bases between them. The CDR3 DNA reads TGTGCCAGTCGCCCCACAGGGCCCTCCTCCAAAGCTTTCTTT. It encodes CASRPTGPSSKAFF.

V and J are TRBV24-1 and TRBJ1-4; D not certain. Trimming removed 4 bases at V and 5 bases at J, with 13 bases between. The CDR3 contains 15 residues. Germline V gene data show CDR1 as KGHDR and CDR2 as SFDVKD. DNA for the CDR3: TGTGCCACCAGTGAACCGGGTCGCGGCAATGAAAAACTGTTTTTT. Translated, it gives CATSEPGRGNEKLFF.

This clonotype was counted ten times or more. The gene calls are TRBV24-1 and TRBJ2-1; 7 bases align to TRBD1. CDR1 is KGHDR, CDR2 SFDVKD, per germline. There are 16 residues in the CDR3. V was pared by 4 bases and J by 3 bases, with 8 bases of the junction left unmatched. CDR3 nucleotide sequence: TGTGCCACCAGTGACTCTCGACAGGGAGACTACAATGAGCAGTTCTTC. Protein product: CATSDSRQGDYNEQFF.

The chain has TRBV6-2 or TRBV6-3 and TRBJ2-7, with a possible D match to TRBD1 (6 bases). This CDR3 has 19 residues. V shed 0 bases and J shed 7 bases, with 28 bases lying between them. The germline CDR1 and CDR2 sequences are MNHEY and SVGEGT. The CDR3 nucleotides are TGTGCCAGCAGTTACTCGACTGAGAAGCGAGAGGGGGTTTCTGGGGAGCAGTACTTC. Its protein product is CASSYSTEKREGVSGEQYF.

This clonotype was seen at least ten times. The CDR3 loop is CASSERVQPEAFF. The CDR3 bases are TGTGCCAGCAGTGAACGGGTACAGCCTGAAGCTTTCTTT. The rearrangement joins TRBV6-1 to TRBJ1-1; D is undetermined. The V gene lost 2 bases and the J gene lost 6 bases, with 10 bases spanning the gap. The germline CDR1 and CDR2 sequences are MNHNS and SASEGT. This CDR3 contains 13 residues.

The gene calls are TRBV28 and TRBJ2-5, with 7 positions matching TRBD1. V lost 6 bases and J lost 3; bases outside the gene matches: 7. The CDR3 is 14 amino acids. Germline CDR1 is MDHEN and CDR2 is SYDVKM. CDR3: CASRRQGGKETQYF. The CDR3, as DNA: TGTGCCAGCAGGAGACAGGGCGGCAAAGAGACCCAGTACTTC.

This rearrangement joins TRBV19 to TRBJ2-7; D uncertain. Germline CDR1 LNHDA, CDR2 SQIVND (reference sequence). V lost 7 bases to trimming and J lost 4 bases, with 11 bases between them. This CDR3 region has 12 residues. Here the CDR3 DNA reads TGTGCCAGTATCTTTGGGGAATACGAGCAGTACTTC. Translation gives CASIFGEYEQYF. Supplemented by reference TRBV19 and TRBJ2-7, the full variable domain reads DGGITQSPKYLFRKEGQNVTLSCEQNLNHDAMYWYRQDPGQGLRLIYYSQIVNDFQKGDIAEGYSVSREKKESFPLTVTSAQKNPTAFYLCASIFGEYEQYFGPGTRLTVT.

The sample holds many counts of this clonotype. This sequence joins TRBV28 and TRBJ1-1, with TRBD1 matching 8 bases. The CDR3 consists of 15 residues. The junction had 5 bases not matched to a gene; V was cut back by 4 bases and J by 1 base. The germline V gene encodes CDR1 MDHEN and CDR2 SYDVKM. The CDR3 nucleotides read TGTGCCAGCAGTTCCGCGGACAGGGAGAACACTGAAGCTTTCTTT. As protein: CASSSADRENTEAFF.

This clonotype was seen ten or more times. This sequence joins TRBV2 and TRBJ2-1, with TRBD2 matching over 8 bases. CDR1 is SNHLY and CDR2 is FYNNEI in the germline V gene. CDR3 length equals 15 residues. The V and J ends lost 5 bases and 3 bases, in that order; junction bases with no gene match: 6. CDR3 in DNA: TGTGCCAGCAGTCTACCTCTAGCGGGCTACAATGAGCAGTTCTTC. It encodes CASSLPLAGYNEQFF.

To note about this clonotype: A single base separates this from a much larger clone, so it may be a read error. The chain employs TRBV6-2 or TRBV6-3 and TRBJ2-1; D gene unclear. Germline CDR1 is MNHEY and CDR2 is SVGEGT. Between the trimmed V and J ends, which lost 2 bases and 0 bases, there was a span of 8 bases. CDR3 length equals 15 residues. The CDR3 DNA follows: TGTGCCAGCAGTTACAAAGTGAGCTCCTACAATGAGCAGTTCTTC. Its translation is CASSYKVSSYNEQFF.

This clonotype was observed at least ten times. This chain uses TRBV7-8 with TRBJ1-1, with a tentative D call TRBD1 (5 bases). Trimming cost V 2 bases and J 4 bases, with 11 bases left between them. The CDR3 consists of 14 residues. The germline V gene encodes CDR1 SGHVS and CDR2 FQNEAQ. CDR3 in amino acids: CASSLSGTSTEAFF. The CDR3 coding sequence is TGTGCCAGCAGCTTATCAGGGACGAGCACTGAAGCTTTCTTT.

DNA of the CDR3: TGTGCCAGCAGTGAAGCGGGGCAGGGCGACTCCTACGAGCAGTACTTC. This encodes CASSEAGQGDSYEQYF. The rearrangement links TRBV2 to TRBJ2-7; tentatively, D is TRBD1 (5 bases). CDR3 length: 16 amino acids. The V end lost 0 bases, the J end lost 0 bases, and 12 bases lay between the germline ends. Germline assignment: CDR1 SNHLY and CDR2 FYNNEI.

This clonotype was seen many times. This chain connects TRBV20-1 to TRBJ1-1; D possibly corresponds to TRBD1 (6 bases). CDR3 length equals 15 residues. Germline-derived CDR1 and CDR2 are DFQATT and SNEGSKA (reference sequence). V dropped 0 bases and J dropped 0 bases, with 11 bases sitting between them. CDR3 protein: CSARDDRTVNTEAFF. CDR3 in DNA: TGCAGTGCTAGAGATGATAGGACAGTGAACACTGAAGCTTTCTTT.

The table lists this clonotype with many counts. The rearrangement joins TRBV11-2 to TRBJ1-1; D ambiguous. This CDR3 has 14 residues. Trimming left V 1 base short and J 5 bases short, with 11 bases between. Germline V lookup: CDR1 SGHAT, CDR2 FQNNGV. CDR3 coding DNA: TGTGCCAGCAGCTTAGGGGCTTCGGGAACTGAAGCTTTCTTT. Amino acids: CASSLGASGTEAFF.

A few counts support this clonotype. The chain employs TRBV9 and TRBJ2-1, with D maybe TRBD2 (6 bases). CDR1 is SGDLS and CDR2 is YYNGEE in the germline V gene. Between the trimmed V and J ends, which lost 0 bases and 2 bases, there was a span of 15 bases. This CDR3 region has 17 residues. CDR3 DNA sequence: TGTGCCAGCAGCGTAGGCTCCCGCAGGGAGGCCTACAATGAGCAGTTCTTC. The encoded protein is CASSVGSRREAYNEQFF.

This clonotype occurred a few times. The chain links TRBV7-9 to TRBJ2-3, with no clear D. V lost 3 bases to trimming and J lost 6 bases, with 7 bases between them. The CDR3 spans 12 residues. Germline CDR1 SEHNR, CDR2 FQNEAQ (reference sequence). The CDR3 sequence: CASSFPPDTQYF. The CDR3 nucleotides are TGTGCCAGCAGCTTCCCCCCGGATACGCAGTATTTT.